Described below is a single TCR beta chain sequence and its context. Antigen specificity is unknown. At one end the junction does not follow the germline gene, possibly because of a read error. The data belong to a study of cytomegalovirus exposure and HLA in healthy donors. Study at large: Among the approximately 410 genotyped donors, approximately 80% were placed in the Caucasian-associated ancestry cluster. Findings and limits, study-wide: Immune exposure information available was restricted to CMV serostatus. In a later analysis, V- and J-gene trimming of beta chains associated with a DCLRE1C missense variant, replicated independently.

Primers for the PCR totalled 60 Vbeta and 13 Jbeta. Sequenced by immunoSEQ multiplex PCR; TCRdb stores in-frame clones only, minus some. The sample holds tens of thousands of clones, around three quarters seen once. Looked up from germline, CDR1 is SGHNT and CDR2 is YYREEE (reference sequence). This CDR3 spans 13 amino acids. Sequencing used PBMCs. This TCR was sampled from a male donor in good health and CMV-seronegative. The rearrangement links TRBV5-4 to TRBJ1-2; the match to TRBD1 covers 10 bases. The CDR3 region has the DNA TGTGCCAGCAACTTGGACAGGGGGATCCGCTACACCTTC. Translated: CASNLDRGIRYTF. The full variable domain, completed using reference TRBV5-4 and TRBJ1-2, is ETGVTQSPTHLIKTRGQQVTLRCSSQSGHNTVSWYQQALGQGPQFIFQYYREEENGRGNFPPRFSGLQFPNYSSELNVNALELDDSALYLCASNLDRGIRYTFGSGTRLTVV.